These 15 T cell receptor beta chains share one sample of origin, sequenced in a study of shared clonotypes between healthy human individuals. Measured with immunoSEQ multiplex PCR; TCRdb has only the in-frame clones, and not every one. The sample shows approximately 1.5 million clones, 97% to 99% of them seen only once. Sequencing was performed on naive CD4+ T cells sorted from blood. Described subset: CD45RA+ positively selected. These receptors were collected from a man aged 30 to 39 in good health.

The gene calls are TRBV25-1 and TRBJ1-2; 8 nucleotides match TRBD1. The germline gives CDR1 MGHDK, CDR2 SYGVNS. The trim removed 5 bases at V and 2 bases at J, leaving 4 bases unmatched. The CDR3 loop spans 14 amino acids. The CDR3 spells CASSRGTGNYGYTF. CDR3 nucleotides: TGTGCCAGCAGTAGGGGGACAGGAAACTATGGCTACACCTTC.

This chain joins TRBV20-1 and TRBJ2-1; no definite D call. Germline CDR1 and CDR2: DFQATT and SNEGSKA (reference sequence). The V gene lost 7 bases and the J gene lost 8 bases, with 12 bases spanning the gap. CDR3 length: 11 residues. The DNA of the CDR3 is TGCAGTGGGGCCGGCGGTGATGAGCAGTTCTTC. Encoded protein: CSGAGGDEQFF.

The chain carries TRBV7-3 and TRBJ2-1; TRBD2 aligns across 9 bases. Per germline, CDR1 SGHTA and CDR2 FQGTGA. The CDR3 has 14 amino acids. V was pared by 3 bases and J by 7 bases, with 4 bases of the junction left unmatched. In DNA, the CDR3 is TGTGCCAGCAGCTTGCCTAGCGGGATAAATGAGCAGTTCTTC. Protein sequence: CASSLPSGINEQFF.

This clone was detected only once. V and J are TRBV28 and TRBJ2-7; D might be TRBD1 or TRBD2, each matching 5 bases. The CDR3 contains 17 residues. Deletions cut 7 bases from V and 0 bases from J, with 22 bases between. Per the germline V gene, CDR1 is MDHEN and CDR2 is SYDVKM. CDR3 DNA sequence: TGTGCCAGCATCCCCGTACTGGGGGACGTCGCCTCCTACGAGCAGTACTTC. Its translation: CASIPVLGDVASYEQYF.

CDR3 DNA sequence: TGTGCCAGCTCACCGGACTTAGCGGGAGGAACAGATACGCAGTATTTT. Its protein is CASSPDLAGGTDTQYF. The chain recombines TRBV18 with TRBJ2-3; 10 bases map to TRBD2. V lost 3 bases, J lost 3 bases, and 6 bases stayed unmatched. The CDR3 is made up of 16 amino acids. Germline CDR1 reads KGHSH; CDR2 reads LQKENI.

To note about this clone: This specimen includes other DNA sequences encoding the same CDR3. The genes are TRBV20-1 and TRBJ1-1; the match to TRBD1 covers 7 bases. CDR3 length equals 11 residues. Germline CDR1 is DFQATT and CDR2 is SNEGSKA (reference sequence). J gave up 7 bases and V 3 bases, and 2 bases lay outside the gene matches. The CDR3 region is CSARGTVEAFF. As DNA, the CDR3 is TGCAGTGCTAGGGGGACAGTTGAAGCTTTCTTT.

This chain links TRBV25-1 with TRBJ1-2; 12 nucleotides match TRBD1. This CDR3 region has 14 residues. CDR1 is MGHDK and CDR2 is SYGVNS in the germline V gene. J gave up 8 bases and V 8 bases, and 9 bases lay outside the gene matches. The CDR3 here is CASGTGGLTGGYTF. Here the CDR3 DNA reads TGTGCCAGCGGGACAGGGGGCCTGACGGGAGGCTACACCTTC.

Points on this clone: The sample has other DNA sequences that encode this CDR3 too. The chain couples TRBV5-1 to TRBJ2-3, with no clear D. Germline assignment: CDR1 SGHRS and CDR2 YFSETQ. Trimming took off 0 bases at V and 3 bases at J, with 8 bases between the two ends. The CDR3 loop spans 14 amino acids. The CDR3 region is CASSLASPTDTQYF. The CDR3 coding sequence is TGCGCCAGCAGCTTGGCTAGTCCTACAGATACGCAGTATTTT.

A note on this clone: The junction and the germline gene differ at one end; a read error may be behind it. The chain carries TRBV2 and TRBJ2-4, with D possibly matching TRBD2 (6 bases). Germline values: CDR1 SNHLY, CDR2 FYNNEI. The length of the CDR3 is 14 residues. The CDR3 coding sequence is TGTGCCAGCAGAGAGAGACAAGCGGGCGTCCCCATAGAGTTC. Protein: CASRERQAGVPIEF.

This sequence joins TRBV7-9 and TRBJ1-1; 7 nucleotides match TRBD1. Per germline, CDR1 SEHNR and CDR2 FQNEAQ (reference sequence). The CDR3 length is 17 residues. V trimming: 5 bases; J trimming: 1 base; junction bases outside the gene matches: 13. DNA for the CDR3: TGTGCCAGCAGCCTACAAACGGGACAGCGATGGAACACTGAAGCTTTCTTT. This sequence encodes CASSLQTGQRWNTEAFF.

CDR3 residues: CASRPSYGYTF. The CDR3 nucleotides read TGTGCCAGCAGGCCCAGCTATGGCTACACCTTC. V usage is TRBV2 and J usage is TRBJ1-2; no clear D gene. This CDR3 spans 11 amino acids. Germline V gives CDR1 SNHLY, CDR2 FYNNEI. The V and J ends lost 6 bases and 4 bases respectively, with 6 bases between them.

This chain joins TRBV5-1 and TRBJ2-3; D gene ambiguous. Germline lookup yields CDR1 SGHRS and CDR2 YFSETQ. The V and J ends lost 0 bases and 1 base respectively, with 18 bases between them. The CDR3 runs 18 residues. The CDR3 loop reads CASSLAIGPRRGTDTQYF. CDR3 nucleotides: TGCGCCAGCAGCTTGGCCATAGGTCCCAGAAGGGGCACAGATACGCAGTATTTT. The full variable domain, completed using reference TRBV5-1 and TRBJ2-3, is KAGVTQTPRYLIKTRGQQVTLSCSPISGHRSVSWYQQTPGQGLQFLFEYFSETQRNKGNFPGRFSGRQFSNSRSEMNVSTLELGDSALYLCASSLAIGPRRGTDTQYFGPGTRLTVL.

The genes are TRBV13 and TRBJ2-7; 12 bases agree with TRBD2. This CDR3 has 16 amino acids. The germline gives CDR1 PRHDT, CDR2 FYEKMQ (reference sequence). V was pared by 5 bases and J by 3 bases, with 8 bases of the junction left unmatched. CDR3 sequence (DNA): TGTGCCAGCAGCAGGCTAGCGGGAGGGCCATTCTACGAGCAGTACTTC. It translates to CASSRLAGGPFYEQYF.

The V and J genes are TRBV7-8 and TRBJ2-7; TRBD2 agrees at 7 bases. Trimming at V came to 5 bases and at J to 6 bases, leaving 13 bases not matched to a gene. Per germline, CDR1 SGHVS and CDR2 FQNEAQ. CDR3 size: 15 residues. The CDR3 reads CASSQSGTVSLEQYF. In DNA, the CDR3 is TGTGCCAGCAGCCAAAGCGGGACCGTAAGCCTCGAGCAGTACTTC.

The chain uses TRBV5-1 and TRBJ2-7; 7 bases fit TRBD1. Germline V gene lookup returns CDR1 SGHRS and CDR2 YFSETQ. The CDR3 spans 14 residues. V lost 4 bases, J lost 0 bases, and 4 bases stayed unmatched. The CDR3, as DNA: TGCGCCAGCAGCATCCGGGACAGCTCCTACGAGCAGTACTTC. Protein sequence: CASSIRDSSYEQYF.